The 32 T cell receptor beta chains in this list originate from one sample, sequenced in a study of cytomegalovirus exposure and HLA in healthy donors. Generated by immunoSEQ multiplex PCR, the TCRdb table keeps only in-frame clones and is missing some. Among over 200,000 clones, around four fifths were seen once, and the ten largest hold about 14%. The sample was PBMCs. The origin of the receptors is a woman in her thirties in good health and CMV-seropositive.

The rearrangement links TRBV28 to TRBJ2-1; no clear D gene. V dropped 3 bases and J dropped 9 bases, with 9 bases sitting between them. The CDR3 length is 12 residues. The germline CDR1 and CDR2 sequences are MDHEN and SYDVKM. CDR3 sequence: CASSFLDSEQFF. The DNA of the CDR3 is TGTGCCAGCAGTTTCCTAGATAGTGAGCAGTTCTTC.

The CDR3 is CASSIRGGGSTYEQYF. The DNA for the CDR3 is TGTGCCAGTAGTATTCGTGGGGGCGGAAGCACCTACGAGCAGTACTTC. J is TRBJ2-7 and V is TRBV19; tentative D call: TRBD1 (6 bases). Germline CDR1 and CDR2: LNHDA and SQIVND (reference sequence). The V end was cut by 3 bases, the J end by 2 bases, with 17 bases between. The CDR3 spans 16 residues.

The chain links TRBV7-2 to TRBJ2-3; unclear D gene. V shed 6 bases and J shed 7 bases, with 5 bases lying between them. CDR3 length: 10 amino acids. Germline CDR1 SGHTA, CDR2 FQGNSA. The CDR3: CASRLNTQYF. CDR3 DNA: TGTGCCAGCAGACTAAATACGCAGTATTTT.

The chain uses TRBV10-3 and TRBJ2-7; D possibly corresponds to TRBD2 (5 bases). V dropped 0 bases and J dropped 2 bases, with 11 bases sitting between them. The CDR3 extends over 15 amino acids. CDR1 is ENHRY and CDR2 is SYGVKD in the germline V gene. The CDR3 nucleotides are TGTGCCATCAGTGAGTCTTTTGAGGAGGCCTACGAGCAGTACTTC. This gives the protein CAISESFEEAYEQYF.

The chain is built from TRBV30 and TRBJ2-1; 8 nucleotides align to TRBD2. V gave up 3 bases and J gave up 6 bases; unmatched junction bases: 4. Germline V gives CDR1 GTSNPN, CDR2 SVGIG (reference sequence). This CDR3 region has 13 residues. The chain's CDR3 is CAWRAGVGNEQFF. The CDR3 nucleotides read TGTGCCTGGAGAGCGGGAGTTGGCAATGAGCAGTTCTTC.

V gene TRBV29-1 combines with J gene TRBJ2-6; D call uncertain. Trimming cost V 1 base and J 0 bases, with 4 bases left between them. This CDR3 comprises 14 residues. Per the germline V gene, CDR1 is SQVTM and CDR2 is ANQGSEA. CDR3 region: CSVEGDSGANVLTF. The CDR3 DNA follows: TGCAGCGTTGAAGGAGACTCTGGGGCCAACGTCCTGACTTTC. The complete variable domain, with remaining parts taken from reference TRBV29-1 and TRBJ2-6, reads SAVISQKPSRDICQRGTSLTIQCQVDSQVTMMFWYRQQPGQSLTLIATANQGSEATYESGFVIDKFPISRPNLTFSTLTVSNMSPEDSSIYLCSVEGDSGANVLTFGAGSRLTVL.

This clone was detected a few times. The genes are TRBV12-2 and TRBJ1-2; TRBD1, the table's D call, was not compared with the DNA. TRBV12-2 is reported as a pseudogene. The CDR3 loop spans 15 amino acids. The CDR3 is CASRFHQGPDYGYTF. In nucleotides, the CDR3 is TGTGCAAGTCGCTTCCATCAGGGTCCGGACTATGGCTACACCTTC.

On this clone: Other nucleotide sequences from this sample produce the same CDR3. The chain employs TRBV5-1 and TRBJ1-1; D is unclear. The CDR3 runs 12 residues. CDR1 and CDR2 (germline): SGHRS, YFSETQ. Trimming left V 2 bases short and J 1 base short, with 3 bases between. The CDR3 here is CASSFGNTEAFF. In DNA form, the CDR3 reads TGCGCCAGCAGCTTCGGGAACACTGAAGCTTTCTTT.

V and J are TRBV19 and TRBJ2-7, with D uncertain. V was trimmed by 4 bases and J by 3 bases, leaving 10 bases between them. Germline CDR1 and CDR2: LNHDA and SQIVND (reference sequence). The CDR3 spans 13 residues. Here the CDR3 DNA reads TGTGCCAGTAGTACGGACGGGCTCTACGAGCAGTACTTC. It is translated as CASSTDGLYEQYF.

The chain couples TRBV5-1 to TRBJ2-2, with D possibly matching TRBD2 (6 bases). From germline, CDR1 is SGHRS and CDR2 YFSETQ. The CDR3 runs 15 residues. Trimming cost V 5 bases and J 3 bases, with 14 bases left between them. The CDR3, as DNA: TGCGCCAGCAGGCCTACGGGAGTTTACACCGGGGAGCTGTTTTTT. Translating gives CASRPTGVYTGELFF.

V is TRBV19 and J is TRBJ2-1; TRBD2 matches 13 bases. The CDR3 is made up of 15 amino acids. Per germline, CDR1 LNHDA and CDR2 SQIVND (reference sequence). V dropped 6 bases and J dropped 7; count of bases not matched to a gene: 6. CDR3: CASSMGLAGLNEQFF. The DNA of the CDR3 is TGTGCCAGTAGCATGGGACTAGCGGGATTAAATGAGCAGTTCTTC.

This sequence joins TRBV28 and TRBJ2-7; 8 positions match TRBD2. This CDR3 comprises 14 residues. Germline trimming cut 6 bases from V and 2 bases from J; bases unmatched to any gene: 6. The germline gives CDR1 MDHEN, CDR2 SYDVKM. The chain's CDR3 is CASSNSGTAYEQYF. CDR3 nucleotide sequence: TGTGCCAGCAGCAATAGCGGGACCGCCTACGAGCAGTACTTC.

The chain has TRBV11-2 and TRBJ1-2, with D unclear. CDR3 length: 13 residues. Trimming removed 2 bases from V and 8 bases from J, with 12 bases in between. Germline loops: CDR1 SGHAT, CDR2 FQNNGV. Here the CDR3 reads CASSLFEVHGYTF. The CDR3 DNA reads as TGTGCCAGCAGCTTATTTGAAGTTCACGGCTACACCTTC.

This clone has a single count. The CDR3 DNA sequence: TGTGCCAGCGAGTCCCTCGCGGTGAACACCGGGGAGCTGTTTTTT. Protein: CASESLAVNTGELFF. The V and J genes are TRBV2 and TRBJ2-2, with D uncertain. CDR1 and CDR2 from the germline V gene are SNHLY and FYNNEI. The V gene lost 8 bases and the J gene lost 1 base, with 14 bases spanning the gap. This CDR3 has 15 residues.

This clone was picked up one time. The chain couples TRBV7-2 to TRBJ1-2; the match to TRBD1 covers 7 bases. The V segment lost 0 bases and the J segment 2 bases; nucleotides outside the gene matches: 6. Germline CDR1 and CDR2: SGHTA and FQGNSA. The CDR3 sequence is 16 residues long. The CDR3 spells CASSLAGGQRNYGYTF. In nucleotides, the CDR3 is TGTGCCAGCAGCTTAGCAGGGGGACAGAGAAACTATGGCTACACCTTC.

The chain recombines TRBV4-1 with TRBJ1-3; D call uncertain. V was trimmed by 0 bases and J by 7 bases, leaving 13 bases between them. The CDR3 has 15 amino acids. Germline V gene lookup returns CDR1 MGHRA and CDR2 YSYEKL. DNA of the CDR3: TGCGCCAGCAGCCAAGATCGGCTTATTGGGAACACCATATATTTT. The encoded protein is CASSQDRLIGNTIYF.

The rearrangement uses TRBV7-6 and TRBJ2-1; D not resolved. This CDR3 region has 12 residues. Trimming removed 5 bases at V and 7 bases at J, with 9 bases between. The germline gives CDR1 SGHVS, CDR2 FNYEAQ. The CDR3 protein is CASSQQVNEQFF. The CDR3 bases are TGTGCCAGCAGCCAACAAGTTAATGAGCAGTTCTTC.

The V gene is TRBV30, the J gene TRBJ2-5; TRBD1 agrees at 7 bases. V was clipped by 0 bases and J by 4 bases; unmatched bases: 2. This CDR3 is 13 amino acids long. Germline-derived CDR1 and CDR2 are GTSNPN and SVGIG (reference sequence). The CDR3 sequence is CAWSVAGGETQYF. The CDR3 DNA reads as TGTGCCTGGAGTGTGGCAGGGGGAGAGACCCAGTACTTC.

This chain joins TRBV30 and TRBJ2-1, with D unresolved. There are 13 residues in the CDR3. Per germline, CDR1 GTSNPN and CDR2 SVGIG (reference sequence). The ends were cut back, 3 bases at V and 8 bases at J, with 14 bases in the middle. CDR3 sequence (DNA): TGTGCCTGGAGAAGGCGGAGTGGAGATGAGCAGTTCTTC. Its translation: CAWRRRSGDEQFF.

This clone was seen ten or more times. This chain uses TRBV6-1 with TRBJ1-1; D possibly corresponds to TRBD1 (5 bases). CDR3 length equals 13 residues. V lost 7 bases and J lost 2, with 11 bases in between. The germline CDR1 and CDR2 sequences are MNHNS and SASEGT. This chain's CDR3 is CASNGRENTEAFF. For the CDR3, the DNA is TGTGCCAGCAATGGCAGGGAAAACACTGAAGCTTTCTTT.

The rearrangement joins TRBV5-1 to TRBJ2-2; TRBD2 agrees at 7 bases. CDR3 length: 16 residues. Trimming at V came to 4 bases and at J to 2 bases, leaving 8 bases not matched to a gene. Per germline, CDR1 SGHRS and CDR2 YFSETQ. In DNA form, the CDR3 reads TGCGCCAGCAGCGCCCCTAGCGGAGTCAACACCGGGGAGCTGTTTTTT. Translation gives CASSAPSGVNTGELFF. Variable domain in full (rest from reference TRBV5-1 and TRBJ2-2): KAGVTQTPRYLIKTRGQQVTLSCSPISGHRSVSWYQQTPGQGLQFLFEYFSETQRNKGNFPGRFSGRQFSNSRSEMNVSTLELGDSALYLCASSAPSGVNTGELFFGEGSRLTVL.

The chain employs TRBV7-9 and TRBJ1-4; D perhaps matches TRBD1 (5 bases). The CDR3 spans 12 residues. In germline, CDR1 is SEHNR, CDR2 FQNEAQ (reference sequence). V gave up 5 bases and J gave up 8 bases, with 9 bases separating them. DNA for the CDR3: TGTGCCAGCAGCCGACAGTTGGAAAAACTGTTTTTT. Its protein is CASSRQLEKLFF.

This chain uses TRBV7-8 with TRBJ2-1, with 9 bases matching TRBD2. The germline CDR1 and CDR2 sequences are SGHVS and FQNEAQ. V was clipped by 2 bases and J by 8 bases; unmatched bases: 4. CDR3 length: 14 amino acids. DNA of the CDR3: TGTGCCAGCAGCTTACTAGCGGGACCGTATGAGCAGTTCTTC. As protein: CASSLLAGPYEQFF. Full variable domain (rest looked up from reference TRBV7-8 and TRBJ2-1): GAGVSQSPRYKVAKRGQDVALRCDPISGHVSLFWYQQALGQGPEFLTYFQNEAQLDKSGLPSDRFFAERPEGSVSTLKIQRTQQEDSAVYLCASSLLAGPYEQFFGPGTRLTVL.

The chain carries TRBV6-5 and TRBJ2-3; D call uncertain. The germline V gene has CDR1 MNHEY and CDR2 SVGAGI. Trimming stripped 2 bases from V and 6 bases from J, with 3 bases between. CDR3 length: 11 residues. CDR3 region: CASSYEDTQYF. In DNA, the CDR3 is TGTGCCAGCAGTTACGAGGATACGCAGTATTTT.

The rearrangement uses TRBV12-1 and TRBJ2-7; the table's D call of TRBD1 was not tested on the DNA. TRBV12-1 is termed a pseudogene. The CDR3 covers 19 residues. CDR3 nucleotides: TGTGCCAGCAGCTTTGTTGGGCGCGACTTAAAGGACAGTAGGAACGAGCAGTACTTC. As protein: CASSFVGRDLKDSRNEQYF.

CDR3 loop: CASSEAGVQLNEQFF. The CDR3 nucleotides read TGCGCCAGCAGTGAGGCGGGAGTCCAACTAAATGAGCAGTTCTTC. V gene TRBV10-1 combines with J gene TRBJ2-1; 7 nucleotides align to TRBD2. Losses at the gene ends were 2 bases for V and 7 bases for J; bases not matched to a gene: 8. The CDR3 runs to 15 residues. CDR1 is WNHNN and CDR2 is SYGVQD in the germline V gene (reference sequence).

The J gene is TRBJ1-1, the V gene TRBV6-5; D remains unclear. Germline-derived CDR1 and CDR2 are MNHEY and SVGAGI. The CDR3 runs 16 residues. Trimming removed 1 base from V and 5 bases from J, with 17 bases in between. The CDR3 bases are TGTGCCAGCAGTTACTGGCTATCCAGCCAGTATACTGAAGCTTTCTTT. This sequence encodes CASSYWLSSQYTEAFF.

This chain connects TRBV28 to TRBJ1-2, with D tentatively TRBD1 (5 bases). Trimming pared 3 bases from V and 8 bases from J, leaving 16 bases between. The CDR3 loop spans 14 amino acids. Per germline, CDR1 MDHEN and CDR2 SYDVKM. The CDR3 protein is CASSFQGRTSGYTF. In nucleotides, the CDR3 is TGTGCCAGCAGTTTTCAGGGACGAACCTCCGGCTACACCTTC.

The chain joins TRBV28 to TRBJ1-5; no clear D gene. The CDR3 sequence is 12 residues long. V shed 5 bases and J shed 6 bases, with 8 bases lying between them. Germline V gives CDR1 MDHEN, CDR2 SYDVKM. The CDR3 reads CASSLSGQPQHF. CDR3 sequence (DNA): TGTGCCAGCAGTCTTTCAGGTCAGCCCCAGCATTTT.

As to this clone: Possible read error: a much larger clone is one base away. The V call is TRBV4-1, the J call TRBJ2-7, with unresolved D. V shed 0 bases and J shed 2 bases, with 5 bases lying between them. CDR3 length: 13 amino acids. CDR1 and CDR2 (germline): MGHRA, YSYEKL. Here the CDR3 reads CASSQDRTYEQYF. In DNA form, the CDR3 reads TGCGCCAGCAGCCAAGACAGAACCTACGAGCAGTACTTC.

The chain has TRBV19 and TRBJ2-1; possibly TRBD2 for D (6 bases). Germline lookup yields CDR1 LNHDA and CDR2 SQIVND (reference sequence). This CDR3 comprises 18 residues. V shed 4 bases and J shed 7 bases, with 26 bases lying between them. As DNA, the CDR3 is TGTGCCAGTAGTACCTTACTCCAACGCGGGACCCTTATGAATGAGCAGTTCTTC. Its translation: CASSTLLQRGTLMNEQFF.

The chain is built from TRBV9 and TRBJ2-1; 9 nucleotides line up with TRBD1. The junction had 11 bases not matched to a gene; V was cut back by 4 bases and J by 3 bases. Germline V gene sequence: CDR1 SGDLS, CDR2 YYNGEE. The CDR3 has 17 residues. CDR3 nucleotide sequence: TGTGCCAGCAGCCCCCGGACAGGGGACGAAAACTACAATGAGCAGTTCTTC. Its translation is CASSPRTGDENYNEQFF.